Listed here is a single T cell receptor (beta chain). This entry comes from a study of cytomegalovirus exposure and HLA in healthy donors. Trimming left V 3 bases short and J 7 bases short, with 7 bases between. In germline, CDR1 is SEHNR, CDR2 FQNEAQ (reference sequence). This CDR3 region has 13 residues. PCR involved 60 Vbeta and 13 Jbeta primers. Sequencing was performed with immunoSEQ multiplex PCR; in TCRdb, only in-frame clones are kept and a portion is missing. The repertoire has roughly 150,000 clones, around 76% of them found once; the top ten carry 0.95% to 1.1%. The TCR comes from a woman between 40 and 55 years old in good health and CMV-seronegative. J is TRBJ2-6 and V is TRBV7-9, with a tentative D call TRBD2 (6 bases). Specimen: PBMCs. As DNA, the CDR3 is TGTGCCAGCAGCTTGGGGACTGCCAACGTCCTGACTTTC. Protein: CASSLGTANVLTF.